These 12 T cell receptor beta chains were all obtained from the same sample, sequenced in a study of shared clonotypes between healthy human individuals. CD8 cells classed as naive were CD45RO-negative and positively selected for CCR7, excluding terminally differentiated effector memory CD45RA+ cells. Sequenced by immunoSEQ multiplex PCR; TCRdb stores in-frame clones only, minus some. The table records about 600,000 clones, 95% of them present only once. Material for sequencing was naive CD8+ T cells sorted from blood. The receptors here all came from a woman in her twenties or thirties in good health.

This sequence joins TRBV11-3 and TRBJ2-2; 8 bases are a match to TRBD2. Per germline, CDR1 SGHNT and CDR2 YENEEA. The junction had 13 bases not matched to a gene; V was cut back by 5 bases and J by 8 bases. CDR3 size: 16 residues. CDR3 loop: CASSPHSGKFRGELFF. The DNA of the CDR3 is TGTGCCAGCAGCCCCCATAGCGGGAAGTTCAGAGGGGAGCTGTTTTTT.

J is TRBJ2-3 and V is TRBV5-1; D gene ambiguous. The CDR3 length is 18 residues. Trimming removed 0 bases from V and 0 bases from J, with 17 bases in between. CDR1 and CDR2 from the germline V gene are SGHRS and YFSETQ. The CDR3 sequence is CASSLVRSGSPSTDTQYF. CDR3 coding DNA: TGCGCCAGCAGCTTGGTACGGTCCGGGTCCCCTAGCACAGATACGCAGTATTTT.

The V call is TRBV5-1, the J call TRBJ2-7; 12 bases align to TRBD2. V was clipped by 4 bases and J by 0 bases; unmatched bases: 11. CDR3 length: 18 residues. Germline CDR1 reads SGHRS; CDR2 reads YFSETQ. CDR3 DNA sequence: TGCGCCAGCAGCCCAAGCCTAGCGGGAGGGAGTGGCTCCTACGAGCAGTACTTC. Its translation is CASSPSLAGGSGSYEQYF.

The chain combines TRBV28 with TRBJ2-7, with TRBD2 identical over 11 bases. This CDR3 spans 14 amino acids. Germline V gene data show CDR1 as MDHEN and CDR2 as SYDVKM. Unmatched junction bases numbered 8, after V lost 8 bases and J lost 5 bases. The CDR3 loop reads CASVGTSGSHEQYF. CDR3 in DNA: TGTGCCAGCGTGGGAACTAGCGGGAGTCACGAGCAGTACTTC.

The genes are TRBV25-1 and TRBJ1-5, with D tentatively TRBD1 (5 bases). Germline CDR1 MGHDK, CDR2 SYGVNS. The V end was cut by 3 bases, the J end by 8 bases, with 14 bases between. The length of the CDR3 is 14 residues. The CDR3 loop is CASSEHGAAEPQHF. The CDR3 nucleotides read TGTGCCAGCAGTGAGCATGGGGCGGCGGAGCCCCAGCATTTT.

J is TRBJ1-3 and V is TRBV2; perhaps TRBD1 as D (6 bases). In germline, CDR1 is SNHLY, CDR2 FYNNEI. This CDR3 contains 15 residues. Trimming shortened V by 1 base and J by 3 bases, and 10 bases separated the two germline ends. CDR3 bases: TGTGCCAGCAGTGAAGTAGGGGGGAATGGAAACACCATATATTTT. Translating it yields CASSEVGGNGNTIYF.

The chain has TRBV13 and TRBJ2-7; TRBD2 matches 7 bases. Germline loops: CDR1 PRHDT, CDR2 FYEKMQ (reference sequence). With V trimmed by 4 bases and J by 2 bases, 2 bases remained unmatched. This CDR3 spans 13 amino acids. CDR3 sequence (DNA): TGTGCCAGCAGCTCCGGACTAGCCTACGAGCAGTACTTC. This encodes CASSSGLAYEQYF.

Only one count was recorded for this clone. The J gene is TRBJ1-1, the V gene TRBV28, with 7 positions matching TRBD1. Germline-derived CDR1 and CDR2 are MDHEN and SYDVKM. The CDR3 is 14 residues long. Germline trimming cut 5 bases from V and 0 bases from J; bases unmatched to any gene: 3. CDR3 protein: CASSLTGVNTEAFF. The CDR3 DNA reads TGTGCCAGCAGTCTAACAGGGGTGAACACTGAAGCTTTCTTT. The full variable domain, its missing parts supplied by reference TRBV28 and TRBJ1-1, is DVKVTQSSRYLVKRTGEKVFLECVQDMDHENMFWYRQDPGLGLRLIYFSYDVKMKEKGDIPEGYSVSREKKERFSLILESASTNQTSMYLCASSLTGVNTEAFFGQGTRLTVV.

V is TRBV6-5 and J is TRBJ1-1, with D possibly matching TRBD1 (5 bases). The CDR3 runs 13 residues. Germline CDR1 is MNHEY and CDR2 is SVGAGI. V shed 2 bases and J shed 1 base, with 5 bases lying between them. Here the CDR3 DNA reads TGTGCCAGCAGTTACCAGGGGAACACTGAAGCTTTCTTT. Its translation is CASSYQGNTEAFF.

A single count supports this clone. The rearrangement uses TRBV27 and TRBJ2-3; possibly TRBD1 or TRBD2 for D (5 bases each). This CDR3 is built from 15 residues. The germline V gene has CDR1 MNHEY and CDR2 SMNVEV (reference sequence). V gave up 3 bases and J gave up 0 bases, with 10 bases separating them. The CDR3 here is CASSFAGASTDTQYF. The CDR3 DNA is TGTGCCAGCAGTTTTGCCGGGGCTAGCACAGATACGCAGTATTTT.

The chain employs TRBV7-3 and TRBJ2-1; 7 bases match TRBD2. The CDR3 length is 15 residues. Germline V gene lookup returns CDR1 SGHTA and CDR2 FQGTGA. Unmatched junction bases numbered 10, after V lost 5 bases and J lost 6 bases. CDR3 residues: CASSRAWGGSNEQFF. The DNA of the CDR3 is TGTGCCAGCAGCAGGGCTTGGGGAGGGAGCAATGAGCAGTTCTTC.

This clone appeared a single time. The chain joins TRBV4-1 to TRBJ2-3, with 8 bases that match TRBD2. Germline V gene data show CDR1 as MGHRA and CDR2 as YSYEKL. With V trimmed by 4 bases and J by 3 bases, 15 bases remained unmatched. The CDR3 is 18 amino acids. The CDR3 coding sequence is TGCGCCAGCAGCCTCGGAGATGCTGCGGGAGGAATTACAGATACGCAGTATTTT. It is translated as CASSLGDAAGGITDTQYF.